This paragraph reports one T cell receptor (beta chain). This sample is drawn from a study of blood T cell repertoires in COVID-19. Study information: In each case, the material was cDNA or gDNA derived from T cells, B-cell-depleted T cells, or PBMCs.

The CDR3 runs to 16 residues. Per the germline V gene, CDR1 is SEHNR and CDR2 is FQNEAQ (reference sequence). V lost 5 bases, J lost 0 bases, and 7 bases stayed unmatched. Authors' processing steps: It was from reference gene primer amplification that nucleated cell counts were estimated. The assay was immunoSEQ multiplex PCR, and TCRdb's table has in-frame clones only and misses some. V, J and clone size are those of that table, while D and trimming were read from the DNA. The table shows tens of thousands of clones, with about 87% occurring only once. This receptor was identified in a human donor with active COVID-19. The donor label of this sample is uncertain. The sample consisted of peripheral blood. The chain joins TRBV7-9 to TRBJ2-7; TRBD1 matches at 10 bases. The CDR3 reads CASSPLGQGSSYEQYF. Here the CDR3 DNA reads TGTGCCAGCAGCCCCTTGGGACAGGGGTCCTCCTACGAGCAGTACTTC.